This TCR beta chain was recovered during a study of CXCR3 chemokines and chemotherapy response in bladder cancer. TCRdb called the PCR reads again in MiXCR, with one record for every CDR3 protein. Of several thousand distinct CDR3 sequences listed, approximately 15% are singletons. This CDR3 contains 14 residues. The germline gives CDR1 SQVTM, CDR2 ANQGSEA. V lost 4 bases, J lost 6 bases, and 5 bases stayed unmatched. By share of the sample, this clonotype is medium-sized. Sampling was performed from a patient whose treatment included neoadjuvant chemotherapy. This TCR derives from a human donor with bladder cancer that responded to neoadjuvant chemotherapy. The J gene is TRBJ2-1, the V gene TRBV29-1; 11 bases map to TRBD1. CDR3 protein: CSVAGDRGINEQFF. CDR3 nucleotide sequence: TGCAGCGTTGCGGGGGACAGGGGGATCAATGAGCAGTTCTTC.